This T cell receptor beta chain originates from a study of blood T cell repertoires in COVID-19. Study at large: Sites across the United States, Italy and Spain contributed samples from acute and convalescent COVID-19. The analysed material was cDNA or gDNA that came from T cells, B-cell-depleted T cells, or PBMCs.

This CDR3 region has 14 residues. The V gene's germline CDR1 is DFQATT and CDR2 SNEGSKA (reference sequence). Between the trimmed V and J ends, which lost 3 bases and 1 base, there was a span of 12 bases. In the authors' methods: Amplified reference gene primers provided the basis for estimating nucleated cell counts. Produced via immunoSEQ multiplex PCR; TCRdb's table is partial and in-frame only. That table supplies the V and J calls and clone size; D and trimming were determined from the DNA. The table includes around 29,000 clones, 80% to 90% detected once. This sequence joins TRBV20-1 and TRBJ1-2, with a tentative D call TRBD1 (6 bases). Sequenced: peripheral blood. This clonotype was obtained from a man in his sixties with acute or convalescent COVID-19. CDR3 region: CSASKDSSNYGYTF. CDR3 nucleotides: TGCAGTGCTAGTAAGGACAGCAGTAACTATGGCTACACCTTC.